The following is a TCR beta chain sequence with its context. Its target is not known. The sample belongs to a study of T cell responses to AZD1222 COVID-19 vaccine. Clones were sequenced by immunoSEQ multiplex PCR, and TCRdb holds only the in-frame ones, with some missing. The sample contains 150,000 to 200,000 clones, approximately 94% of which appear only once. Findings and limits, study-wide: Most donors were white British and more were female, and clonal diversity was possibly underestimated.

From germline, CDR1 is SGDLS and CDR2 YYNGEE. The V gene end was trimmed by 4 bases and the J gene end by 4 bases; junction bases not matched to a gene: 7. The CDR3 has 14 amino acids. The rearrangement uses TRBV9 and TRBJ2-7, with 8 nucleotides matching TRBD1. The sequence derives from an adult in good health. Sequenced here: peripheral blood, sampled on day 0 of AZD1222 vaccination. CDR3 region: CASSIDRGPYEQYF. CDR3 nucleotides: TGTGCCAGCAGCATCGACAGGGGCCCATACGAGCAGTACTTC.